This T cell receptor (beta chain) was recovered during a study of T cells after posttransplantation cyclophosphamide. Study-level points and caveats: Recipient CMV seropositivity and CMV reactivation strongly tracked TRB clonality. TRB overlap between skin or GI tissue T cells and blood was limited.

This clone was picked up many times. As yet, its antigen is unknown. A marrow graft followed busulfan-fludarabine conditioning, with cyclophosphamide on days +3 and +4. The table came from immunoSEQ multiplex PCR; TCRdb's copy has only in-frame clones and leaves some out. This sample carries about 7,500 clones, none of them present only once. The sample was PBMCs, taken after allogeneic stem cell transplant with posttransplant cyclophosphamide. The receptor's source is a female patient aged 50-65 years who received an allogeneic stem cell transplant from a related donor, was CMV-positive, and had no GVHD. Some T cells may possibly be graft donor cells.

This CDR3 reads CASSNREVMNTEAFF. The CDR3, as DNA: TGTGCCAGCAGCAACAGAGAAGTAATGAACACTGAAGCTTTCTTT. The chain combines TRBV12-3 or TRBV12-4 with TRBJ1-1; D is ambiguous. Trimming removed 6 bases from V and 0 bases from J, with 14 bases in between. There are 15 residues in the CDR3.